The subject of this entry is one T cell receptor beta chain. Within the sample, other DNA sequences also encode this same CDR3. This entry belongs to a study of cytomegalovirus exposure and HLA in healthy donors. Germline V gene data show CDR1 as SEHNR and CDR2 as FQNEAQ (reference sequence). J gave up 3 bases and V 5 bases, and 5 bases lay outside the gene matches. The CDR3 covers 14 residues. TCRdb keeps only in-frame clones here, not all; method: immunoSEQ multiplex PCR. The sample has some 190,000 clones; roughly 86% are singletons. This receptor was identified in a man younger than 40 in good health and CMV-seropositive. V usage is TRBV7-9 and J usage is TRBJ2-7; 9 bases line up with TRBD1. The sample consisted of PBMCs. The CDR3 region is CASSPPGQGYEQYF. DNA for the CDR3: TGTGCCAGCAGCCCCCCGGGACAGGGCTACGAGCAGTACTTC.